This passage covers 17 T cell receptor beta chains from one sample sequenced in a study of cytomegalovirus exposure and HLA in healthy donors (dated by TCRdb to the late 2010s). Libraries were made using the immunoSEQ multiplex PCR assay. For the multiplex PCR, a mixture combining 60 forward primers for TCR Vbeta segments and 13 reverse primers for TCR Jbeta segments was used. The clones in this table, taken by TCRdb from immuneACCESS, are in-frame only. Not every clone is retained; where verified, under half of the shortfall comes from an unresolved V gene, and the cause of the rest is unknown. Across this sample there are approximately 100,000 clones, with 78% seen only once. The ten largest clones represent over 3.5% of the sample. The sequencing input was PBMCs. These receptors originate from a woman aged 40 to 50 in good health and CMV-seropositive.

This clone occurred a few times. This chain links TRBV27 with TRBJ1-2; 9 nucleotides match TRBD1. CDR1 MNHEY and CDR2 SMNVEV come from the germline V gene (reference sequence). V lost 5 bases, J lost 6 bases, and 4 bases stayed unmatched. The CDR3 has 13 residues. This CDR3 is CASSRQGVHGYTF. Written as DNA, the CDR3 is TGTGCCAGCAGTCGACAGGGGGTACATGGCTACACCTTC.

The chain links TRBV6-1 to TRBJ2-7, with 7 bases matching TRBD1. The J segment lost 2 bases and the V segment lost 7 bases, leaving 5 bases of the junction unmatched. The CDR3 has 13 residues. Germline V lookup: CDR1 MNHNS, CDR2 SASEGT. The CDR3 coding sequence is TGTGCCAGCAAGGGACAGCGCCCCTACGAGCAGTACTTC. Protein: CASKGQRPYEQYF.

V and J are TRBV6-1 and TRBJ2-7; 10 nucleotides align to TRBD2. The junction had 5 bases not matched to a gene; V was cut back by 6 bases and J by 0 bases. Germline CDR1 is MNHNS and CDR2 is SASEGT. The CDR3 contains 15 residues. Here the CDR3 reads CASSPASGSSYEQYF. The CDR3 nucleotides are TGTGCCAGCAGCCCGGCTAGCGGGAGCTCCTACGAGCAGTACTTC.

CDR3 coding DNA: TGCAGCGTTGAACGGGACAAGAACACTGAAGCTTTCTTT. Encoded protein: CSVERDKNTEAFF. This chain links TRBV29-1 with TRBJ1-1; possible D gene TRBD1, 6 bases. CDR3 length: 13 residues. Germline V CDR1 and CDR2: SQVTM, ANQGSEA. Trimming pared 2 bases from V and 1 base from J, leaving 8 bases between.

This chain uses TRBV5-6 with TRBJ2-1; TRBD2 agrees at 10 bases. The CDR3 sequence is 15 residues long. Per germline, CDR1 SGHDT and CDR2 YYEEEE. Trimming cost V 4 bases and J 2 bases; bases outside gene matches: 3. Here the CDR3 reads CASSDSGRTYNEQFF. The CDR3 bases are TGTGCCAGCAGCGATAGCGGGAGGACCTACAATGAGCAGTTCTTC.

The chain is built from TRBV5-4 and TRBJ2-5; TRBD2 matches at 8 bases. Losses at the gene ends were 5 bases for V and 4 bases for J; bases not matched to a gene: 7. The CDR3 covers 14 residues. From germline, CDR1 is SGHNT and CDR2 YYREEE (reference sequence). In DNA form, the CDR3 reads TGTGCCAGCAGGGACGGGACTAGTCCAGAGACCCAGTACTTC. As protein: CASRDGTSPETQYF. The full variable domain, rest sourced from reference TRBV5-4 and TRBJ2-5, is ETGVTQSPTHLIKTRGQQVTLRCSSQSGHNTVSWYQQALGQGPQFIFQYYREEENGRGNFPPRFSGLQFPNYSSELNVNALELDDSALYLCASRDGTSPETQYFGPGTRLLVL.

The CDR3 loop is CASSRDRDAPGANVLTF. In DNA, the CDR3 is TGTGCCAGCTCAAGGGACAGGGACGCCCCTGGGGCCAACGTCCTGACTTTC. The chain has TRBV19 and TRBJ2-6; TRBD1 matches 9 bases. V lost 9 bases and J lost 2; bases outside the gene matches: 11. Germline loops: CDR1 LNHDA, CDR2 SQIVND (reference sequence). The CDR3 runs 17 residues. The whole variable domain, remainder taken from reference TRBV19 and TRBJ2-6, is DGGITQSPKYLFRKEGQNVTLSCEQNLNHDAMYWYRQDPGQGLRLIYYSQIVNDFQKGDIAEGYSVSREKKESFPLTVTSAQKNPTAFYLCASSRDRDAPGANVLTFGAGSRLTVL.

As to this clone: Other nucleotide sequences in the sample specify the same CDR3. V and J are TRBV9 and TRBJ1-4; TRBD1 matches 7 bases. CDR1 and CDR2 (germline): SGDLS, YYNGEE. The trim removed 5 bases at V and 7 bases at J, leaving 8 bases unmatched. The CDR3 loop spans 14 amino acids. CDR3 protein: CASSAGTVSEKLFF. As DNA, the CDR3 is TGTGCCAGCAGTGCCGGGACAGTGAGTGAAAAACTGTTTTTT.

The chain employs TRBV19 and TRBJ1-2; D is unclear. V lost 4 bases and J 6 bases, leaving 27 bases between the germline ends. The CDR3 totals 18 residues. In germline, CDR1 is LNHDA, CDR2 SQIVND (reference sequence). As DNA, the CDR3 is TGTGCCAGTAGTACATCGACCTTTGGGCTGGGAGGATATCATGGCTACACCTTC. This gives the protein CASSTSTFGLGGYHGYTF.

This clone has a handful of counts. V is TRBV19 and J is TRBJ2-2; 8 nucleotides agree with TRBD2. The ends lost 3 bases at V and 1 base at J; junction bases unmatched: 10. The length of the CDR3 is 18 residues. CDR1 and CDR2 from the germline V gene are LNHDA and SQIVND (reference sequence). The CDR3 DNA is TGTGCCAGTAGTATGTTCAGCGGGAGAGCTCTGAACACCGGGGAGCTGTTTTTT. Its translation: CASSMFSGRALNTGELFF.

This sequence joins TRBV5-6 and TRBJ2-3; the match to TRBD2 covers 8 bases. Germline V CDR1 and CDR2: SGHDT, YYEEEE. Trimming at V came to 2 bases and at J to 6 bases, leaving 5 bases not matched to a gene. The CDR3 extends over 14 amino acids. CDR3 amino acids: CASSFSGRIDTQYF. In DNA, the CDR3 is TGTGCCAGCAGCTTCAGCGGGAGAATTGATACGCAGTATTTT.

The rearrangement uses TRBV6-1 and TRBJ1-5; TRBD1 is a possible D gene (6 bases). V lost 4 bases and J lost 0, with 16 bases in between. The CDR3 is made up of 17 amino acids. Germline V gene sequence: CDR1 MNHNS, CDR2 SASEGT. The CDR3, as DNA: TGTGCCAGCAGTGCCCCGCCAGGGGCTTATAGCAATCAGCCCCAGCATTTT. It yields the protein CASSAPPGAYSNQPQHF.

V is TRBV5-1 and J is TRBJ2-3; 10 bases line up with TRBD2. The CDR3 runs 15 residues. With V trimmed by 4 bases and J by 4 bases, 6 bases remained unmatched. Germline V lookup: CDR1 SGHRS, CDR2 YFSETQ. The CDR3 DNA reads TGCGCCAGCAGCCAGGGACTAGCGTTGTCAGATACGCAGTATTTT. Its protein is CASSQGLALSDTQYF.

This clone was observed a few times. V is TRBV5-1 and J is TRBJ2-2, with TRBD2 identical over 9 bases. The CDR3 sequence is 13 residues long. Losses at the gene ends were 2 bases for V and 15 bases for J; bases not matched to a gene: 8. Looked up from germline, CDR1 is SGHRS and CDR2 is YFSETQ. In DNA form, the CDR3 reads TGCGCCAGCAGCTTTACTTTAGCGGGAGAGGTGTTTTTT. Residues: CASSFTLAGEVFF.

This rearrangement joins TRBV2 to TRBJ2-3; 7 bases match TRBD2. The V gene's germline CDR1 is SNHLY and CDR2 FYNNEI. Trimming at V came to 3 bases and at J to 1 base, leaving 4 bases not matched to a gene. The CDR3 has 15 residues. This CDR3 is CASSDGLGGTDTQYF. As DNA, the CDR3 is TGTGCCAGCAGTGATGGACTAGGGGGCACAGATACGCAGTATTTT.

The chain is built from TRBV6-5 and TRBJ2-1; 7 nucleotides match TRBD2. Trimming cost V 5 bases and J 4 bases; bases outside gene matches: 8. This CDR3 is built from 15 residues. Germline CDR1 MNHEY, CDR2 SVGAGI. In nucleotides, the CDR3 is TGTGCCAGCAGTCGGGTAGCGGGTGTTTACAATGAGCAGTTCTTC. This translates into CASSRVAGVYNEQFF.

The genes are TRBV15 and TRBJ2-7; possible D gene TRBD1, 6 bases. Per the germline V gene, CDR1 is LNHNV and CDR2 is YYDKDF (reference sequence). The CDR3 spans 14 residues. Trimming cost V 0 bases and J 6 bases, with 12 bases left between them. CDR3 amino acids: CATSRDQGTAEQYF. CDR3 DNA: TGTGCCACCAGCAGAGATCAGGGGACCGCCGAGCAGTACTTC.